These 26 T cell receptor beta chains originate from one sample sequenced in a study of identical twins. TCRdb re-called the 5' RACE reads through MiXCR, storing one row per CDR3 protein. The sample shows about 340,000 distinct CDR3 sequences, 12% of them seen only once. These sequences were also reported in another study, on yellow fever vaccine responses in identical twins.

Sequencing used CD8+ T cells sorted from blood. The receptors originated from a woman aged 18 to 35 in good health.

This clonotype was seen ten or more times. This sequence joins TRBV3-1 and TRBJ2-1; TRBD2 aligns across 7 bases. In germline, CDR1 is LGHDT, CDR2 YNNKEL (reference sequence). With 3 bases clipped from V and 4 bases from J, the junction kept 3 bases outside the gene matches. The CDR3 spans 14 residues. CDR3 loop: CASSHEGLYNEQFF. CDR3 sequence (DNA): TGTGCCAGCAGCCACGAGGGACTATACAATGAGCAGTTCTTC.

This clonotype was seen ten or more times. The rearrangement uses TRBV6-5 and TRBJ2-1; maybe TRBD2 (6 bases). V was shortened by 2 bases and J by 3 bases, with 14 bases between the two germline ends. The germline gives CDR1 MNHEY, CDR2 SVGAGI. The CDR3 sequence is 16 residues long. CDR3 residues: CASSYLEGAVYNEQFF. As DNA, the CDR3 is TGTGCCAGCAGTTACCTGGAGGGAGCAGTCTACAATGAGCAGTTCTTC.

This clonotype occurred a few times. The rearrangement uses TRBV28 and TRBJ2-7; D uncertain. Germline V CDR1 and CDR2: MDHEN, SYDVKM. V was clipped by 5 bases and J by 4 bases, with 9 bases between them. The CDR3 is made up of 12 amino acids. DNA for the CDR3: TGTGCCAGCAGTCCCGCGGCTTACGAGCAGTACTTC. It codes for CASSPAAYEQYF.

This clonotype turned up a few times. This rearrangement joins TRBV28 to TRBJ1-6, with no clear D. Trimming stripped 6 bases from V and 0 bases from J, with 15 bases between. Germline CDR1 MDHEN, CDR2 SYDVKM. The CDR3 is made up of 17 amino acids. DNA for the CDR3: TGTGCCAGCAGCCCCGACATACCTCCCTCCTATAATTCACCCCTCCACTTT. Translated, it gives CASSPDIPPSYNSPLHF.

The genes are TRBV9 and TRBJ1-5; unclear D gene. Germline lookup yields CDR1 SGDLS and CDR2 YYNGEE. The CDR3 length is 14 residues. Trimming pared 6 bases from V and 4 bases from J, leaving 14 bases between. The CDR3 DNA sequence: TGTGCCAGCAACCCGACGGATAGTAATCAGCCCCAGCATTTT. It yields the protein CASNPTDSNQPQHF.

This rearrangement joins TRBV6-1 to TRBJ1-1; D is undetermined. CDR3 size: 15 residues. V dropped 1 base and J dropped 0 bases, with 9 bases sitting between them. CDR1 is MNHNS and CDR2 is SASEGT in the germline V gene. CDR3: CASSEGAPMNTEAFF. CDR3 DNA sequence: TGTGCCAGCAGTGAAGGAGCCCCTATGAACACTGAAGCTTTCTTT.

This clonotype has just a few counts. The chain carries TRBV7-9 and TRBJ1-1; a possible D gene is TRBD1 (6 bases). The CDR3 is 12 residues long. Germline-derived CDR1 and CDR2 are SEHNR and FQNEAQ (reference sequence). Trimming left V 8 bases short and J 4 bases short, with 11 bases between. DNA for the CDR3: TGTGCCAGCCAAGGGGGACGCACTGAAGCTTTCTTT. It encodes CASQGGRTEAFF.

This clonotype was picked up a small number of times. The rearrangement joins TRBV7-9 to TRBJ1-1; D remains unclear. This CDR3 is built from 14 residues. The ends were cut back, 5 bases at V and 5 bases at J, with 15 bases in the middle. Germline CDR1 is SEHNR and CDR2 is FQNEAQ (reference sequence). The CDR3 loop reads CASSRGASVTEAFF. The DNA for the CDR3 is TGTGCCAGCAGCCGCGGAGCCAGCGTGACTGAAGCTTTCTTT.

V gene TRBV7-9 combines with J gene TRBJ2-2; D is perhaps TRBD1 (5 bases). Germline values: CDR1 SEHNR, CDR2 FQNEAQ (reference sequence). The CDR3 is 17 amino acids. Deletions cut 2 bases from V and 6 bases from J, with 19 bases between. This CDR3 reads CASSLSRVKYQSGELFF. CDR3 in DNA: TGTGCCAGCAGCTTAAGCAGGGTTAAATACCAGTCCGGGGAGCTGTTTTTT.

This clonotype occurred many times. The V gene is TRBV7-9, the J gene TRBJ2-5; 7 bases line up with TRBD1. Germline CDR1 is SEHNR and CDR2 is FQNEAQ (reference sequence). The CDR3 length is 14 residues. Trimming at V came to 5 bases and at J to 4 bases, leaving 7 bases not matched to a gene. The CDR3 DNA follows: TGTGCCAGCAGCCCGGGACAGTACTTAGAGACCCAGTACTTC. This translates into CASSPGQYLETQYF. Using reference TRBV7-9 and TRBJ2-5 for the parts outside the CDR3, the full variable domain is DTGVSQNPRHKITKRGQNVTFRCDPISEHNRLYWYRQTLGQGPEFLTYFQNEAQLEKSRLLSDRFSAERPKGSFSTLEIQRTEQGDSAMYLCASSPGQYLETQYFGPGTRLLVL.

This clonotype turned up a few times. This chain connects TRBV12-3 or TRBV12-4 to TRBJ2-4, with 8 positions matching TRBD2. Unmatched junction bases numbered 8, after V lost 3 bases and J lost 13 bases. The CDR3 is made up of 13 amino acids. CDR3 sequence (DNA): TGTGCCAGCAGTTTTTCGGGGGGGCCTCTACAGTACTTC. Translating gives CASSFSGGPLQYF.

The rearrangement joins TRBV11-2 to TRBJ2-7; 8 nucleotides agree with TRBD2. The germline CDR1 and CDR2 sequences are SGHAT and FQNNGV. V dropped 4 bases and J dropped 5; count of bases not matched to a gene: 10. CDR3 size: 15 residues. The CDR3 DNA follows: TGTGCCAGCAGCTCAACGGGGGGGGCCTTAGACGAGCAGTACGTC. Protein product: CASSSTGGALDEQYV.

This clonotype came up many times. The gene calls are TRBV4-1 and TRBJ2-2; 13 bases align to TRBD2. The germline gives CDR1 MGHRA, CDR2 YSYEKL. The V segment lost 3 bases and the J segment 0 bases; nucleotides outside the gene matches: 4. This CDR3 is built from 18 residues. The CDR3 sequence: CASSHRTSGGPNTGELFF. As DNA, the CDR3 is TGCGCCAGCAGCCACCGGACTAGCGGGGGCCCGAACACCGGGGAGCTGTTTTTT.

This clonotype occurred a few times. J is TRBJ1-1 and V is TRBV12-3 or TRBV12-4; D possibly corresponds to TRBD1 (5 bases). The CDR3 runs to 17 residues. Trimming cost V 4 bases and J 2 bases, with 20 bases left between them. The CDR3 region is CASSYPGTDLKNTEAFF. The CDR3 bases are TGTGCCAGCAGTTATCCCGGGACTGACTTGAAAAACACTGAAGCTTTCTTT.

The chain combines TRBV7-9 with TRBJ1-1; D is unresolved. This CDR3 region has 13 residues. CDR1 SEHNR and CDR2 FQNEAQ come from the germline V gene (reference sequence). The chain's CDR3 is CAEGGAANTEAFF. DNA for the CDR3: TGTGCAGAGGGAGGCGCTGCGAACACTGAAGCTTTCTTT.

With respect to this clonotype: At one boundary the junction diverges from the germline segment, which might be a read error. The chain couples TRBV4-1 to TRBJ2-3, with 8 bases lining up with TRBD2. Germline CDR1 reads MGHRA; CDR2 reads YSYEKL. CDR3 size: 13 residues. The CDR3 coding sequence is TGCGCCAGCAGGAGCGGGAGTTCAGATACGCGGTATTTT. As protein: CASRSGSSDTRYF.

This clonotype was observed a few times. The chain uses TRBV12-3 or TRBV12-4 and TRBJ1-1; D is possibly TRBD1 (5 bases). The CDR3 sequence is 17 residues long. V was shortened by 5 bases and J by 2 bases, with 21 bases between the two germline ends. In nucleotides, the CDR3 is TGTGCCAGCAGTAGGGACCGCTACCGCCCAGAAAACACTGAAGCTTTCTTT. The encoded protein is CASSRDRYRPENTEAFF.

The CDR3 protein is CASTPTGQGARETQYF. In DNA form, the CDR3 reads TGTGCCAGCACCCCTACCGGACAGGGGGCACGGGAGACCCAGTACTTC. The chain carries TRBV27 and TRBJ2-5; 11 nucleotides match TRBD1. Losses at the gene ends were 7 bases for V and 5 bases for J; bases not matched to a gene: 12. The CDR3 loop spans 16 amino acids. Germline V gives CDR1 MNHEY, CDR2 SMNVEV (reference sequence).

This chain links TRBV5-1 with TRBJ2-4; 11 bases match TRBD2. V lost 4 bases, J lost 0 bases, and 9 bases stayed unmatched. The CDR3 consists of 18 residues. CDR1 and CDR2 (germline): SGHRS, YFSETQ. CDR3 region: CASSPLGLAGLAKNIQYF. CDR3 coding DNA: TGCGCCAGCAGCCCTCTTGGACTAGCGGGTTTAGCCAAAAACATTCAGTACTTC.

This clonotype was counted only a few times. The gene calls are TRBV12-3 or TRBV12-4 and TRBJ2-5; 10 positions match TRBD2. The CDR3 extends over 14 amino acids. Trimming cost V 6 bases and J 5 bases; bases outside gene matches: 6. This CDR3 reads CASSSGGARETQYF. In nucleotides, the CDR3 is TGTGCCAGCAGCAGCGGGGGGGCAAGGGAGACCCAGTACTTC.

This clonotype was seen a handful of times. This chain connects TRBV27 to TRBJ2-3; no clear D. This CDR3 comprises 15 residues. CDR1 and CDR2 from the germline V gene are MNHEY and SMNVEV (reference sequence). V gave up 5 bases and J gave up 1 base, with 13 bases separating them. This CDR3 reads CASSTLNRGTDTQYF. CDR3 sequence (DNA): TGTGCCAGCAGTACTTTGAATCGGGGCACAGATACGCAGTATTTT.

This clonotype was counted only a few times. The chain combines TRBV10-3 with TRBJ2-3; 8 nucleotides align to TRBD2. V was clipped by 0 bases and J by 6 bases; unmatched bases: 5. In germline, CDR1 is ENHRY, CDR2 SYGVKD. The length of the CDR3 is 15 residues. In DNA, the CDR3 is TGTGCCATCAGTGAGTCGGGACTAGGGGTGGATACGCAGTATTTT. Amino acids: CAISESGLGVDTQYF.

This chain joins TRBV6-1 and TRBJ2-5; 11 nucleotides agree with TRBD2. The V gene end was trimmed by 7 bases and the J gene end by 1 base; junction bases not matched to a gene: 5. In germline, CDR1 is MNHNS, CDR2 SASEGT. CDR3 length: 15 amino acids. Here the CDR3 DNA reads TGTGCCAGCAACCCGACTAGCGGGGTCCAAGAGACCCAGTACTTC. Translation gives CASNPTSGVQETQYF.

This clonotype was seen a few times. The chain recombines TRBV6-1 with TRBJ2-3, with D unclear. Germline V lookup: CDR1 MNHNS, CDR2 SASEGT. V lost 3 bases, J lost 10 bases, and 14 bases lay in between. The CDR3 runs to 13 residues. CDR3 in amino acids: CASSDPTEQAQYF. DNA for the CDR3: TGTGCCAGCAGTGATCCAACCGAACAAGCGCAGTATTTT.

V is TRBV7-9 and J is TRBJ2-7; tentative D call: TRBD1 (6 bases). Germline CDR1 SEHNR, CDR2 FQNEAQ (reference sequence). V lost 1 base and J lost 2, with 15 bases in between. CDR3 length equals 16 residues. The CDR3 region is CASSLGWGPATYEQYF. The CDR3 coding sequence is TGTGCCAGCAGCTTAGGTTGGGGGCCCGCAACCTACGAGCAGTACTTC.

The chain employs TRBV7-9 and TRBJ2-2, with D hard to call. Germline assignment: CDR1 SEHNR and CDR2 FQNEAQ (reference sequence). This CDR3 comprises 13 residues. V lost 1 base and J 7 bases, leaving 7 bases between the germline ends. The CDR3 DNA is TGTGCCAGCAGCTTAGAACTGGTCGGGGAGCTGTTTTTT. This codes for CASSLELVGELFF.